This TCR beta chain was recovered during a study of shared clonotypes between healthy human individuals. As for the study in general: Per donor, CD8 memory used one plate, CD8 naive used two, CD4 memory used three and CD4 naive used three. The study's findings and limits: Exclusively blood specimens were collected; tissue repertoires likely differ.

From germline, CDR1 is SNHLY and CDR2 FYNNEI. The CDR3 contains 15 residues. Trimming pared 2 bases from V and 3 bases from J, leaving 14 bases between. The table lists this clone with a count of one. Its antigen remains unidentified. CD8 cells classed as naive were CD45RO-negative and positively selected for CCR7, excluding terminally differentiated effector memory CD45RA+ cells. The assay was immunoSEQ multiplex PCR, and TCRdb's table has in-frame clones only and misses some. Of more than 2 million clones in the sample, approximately 94% are singletons; the top ten hold 0.9% to 1.4%. This sequence was found in a man younger than 35 in good health. The chain uses TRBV2 and TRBJ2-7, with D tentatively TRBD2 (5 bases). Sequenced: naive CD8+ T cells sorted from blood. The CDR3 DNA reads TGTGCCAGCAGTGAATACGGAGCGGAGTTCTACGAGCAGTACTTC. It translates to CASSEYGAEFYEQYF. Full variable domain (missing parts from reference TRBV2 and TRBJ2-7): EPEVTQTPSHQVTQMGQEVILRCVPISNHLYFYWYRQILGQKVEFLVSFYNNEISEKSEIFDDQFSVERPDGSNFTLKIRSTKLEDSAMYFCASSEYGAEFYEQYFGPGTRLTVT.